This T cell receptor (beta chain) was identified during a study of T cells in Graves' hyperthyroidism and ophthalmopathy. Study-wide results and caveats: Clonotypes that were expanded in thyroid above 0.001 mostly appeared in blood too.

V was trimmed by 0 bases and J by 12 bases, leaving 11 bases between them. Germline V gene sequence: CDR1 SEHNR, CDR2 FQNEAQ (reference sequence). There are 12 residues in the CDR3. Comment on this clonotype: As yet, its antigen is unknown.

Regions amplified from RNA transcripts were the TCR beta CDR3 regions. The primer set for the first-round RT-PCR of the TCR CDR3 was HTBI. TCRdb independently ran MiXCR on the multiplex PCR reads; one entry per CDR3 protein. This table has roughly 98,000 distinct CDR3 sequences, roughly 39% appearing once. This chain links TRBV7-9 with TRBJ1-2; D uncertain. Sequencing was done on a sample of peripheral blood or thyroid tissue (not recorded which). This receptor was identified in a woman in her 30s with Graves' hyperthyroidism. This chain's CDR3 is CASSLAGSGNTF. In DNA form, the CDR3 reads TGTGCCAGCAGCTTAGCAGGGTCTGGAAACACCTTC.